This T cell receptor (beta chain) originates from a study of regulatory T cells in long-lasting Graves disease (dated by TCRdb to the early 2020s). Context from the whole study: Antithyroid drugs had been taken for less than 3 months by newly diagnosed Graves' disease patients. This study used TCR sequencing and RNA sequencing of peripheral blood to compare persistent Graves' disease patients against newly diagnosed Graves' disease patients. The study was conducted in China and was registered as a clinical trial. A total of about 33 samples were covered by TCR sequencing, comprising roughly 13 persistent and around 20 newly diagnosed Graves' disease patients.

Paper-wide results and their limitations: As a limitation, the authors acknowledged that the small sample size may reduce accuracy. Sequencing and analysis were restricted to the TCR beta chain. Patients with persistent disease shared more public clonotypes (about 2,500) than newly diagnosed patients did (approximately 1,000). The study examined only peripheral blood because the primary lesion, thyroid tissue, could not be accessed. Compared with newly diagnosed patients, persistent Graves' disease patients had lower TCR Shannon entropy and fewer highly expanded clones, which suggests clonal expansion. TRBV28, TRBJ1-2 and TRBJ2-5 were preferentially used in persistent disease, while TRBV20-1 and TRBJ2-1 were favored in newly diagnosed disease.

Libraries were made using multiplex PCR. The sequencing machine was an Illumina HiSeq 4000. TCR beta libraries were built with iRepertoire HTBI primers and Arm-PCR amplification of CDR3 regions. Gel purification was performed on PCR products prior to sequencing. Per the authors' processing: Gene usage analysis of CDR3 amino acid clonotypes relied on the 55 to 80 TRBV and over 13 TRBJ segments identified across samples. COPE and FqMerger were used to merge the filtered high-quality paired reads into contigs. BLAST was used to align contigs to the IMGT TRBV, TRBD and TRBJ reference genes, and CDR3 was defined following IMGT. Any clonotype with a frequency above 0.1% was counted as a highly expanded clone. Shannon entropy was used to measure repertoire diversity, and the Gini coefficient was used to measure V-J evenness. A clonotype found in more than one individual was treated as public. TCRdb reworked the public reads: Q25 trimming with fastp, MiXCR clone assembly, productive beta chains retained. Rows with one shared CDR3 protein collapse into an entry with the most common genes and DNA. The V and J calls reflect TCRdb's pipeline rather than the authors' work. Counted in this sample were approximately 210,000 distinct CDR3 sequences; around 20% of them appeared once. Of the sample, around 20% falls within the top ten clones.

From a lookup of the germline V gene (reference sequence), CDR1 and CDR2 are LNHDA and SQIVND. The CDR3 numbers 14 residues from cysteine through phenylalanine. Only the CDR3 portion is preserved as DNA: 42 bases, with reading frame beginning at the first base. Relative to germline, V is missing 9 bases and J is missing 4 bases, with 8 bases of the junction outside any gene match. The sample's time point label is to be understood as: newly diagnosed GD, antithyroid drugs for less than 3 months. For both TCR sequencing and RNA sequencing, RNA was extracted from PBMCs using TRIzol. The diagnosis of Graves' disease was made according to American Thyroid Association guidelines. Patients for the study were recruited at an endocrinology department in Xi'an, China. Each patient gave 7 to 9.5 milliliters of peripheral blood, collected in an EDTA anticoagulant tube. Ficoll Paque Plus density gradient separation was used to isolate PBMCs, and no additional T cell sorting was done. An Agilent 2100 Bioanalyzer and agarose gel were used to check RNA quality, while a NanoDrop 2000 measured RNA concentration.

This clonotype was picked up many times. Which antigen it targets is not known. Base qualities were left out, and no much larger clone turns up one base away. This chain is built from TRBV19 and TRBJ1-1, with 10 central nucleotides matching TRBD1. The TCR comes from a female donor with Graves disease. The specimen comprised peripheral blood mononuclear cells (PBMCs), sampled at new diagnosis, from a patient treated with antithyroid drugs. The DNA sequence reads TGTGCCAGCAGCAAGGGACAGGGGAGCACTGAAGCTTTCTTT. This codes for CASSKGQGSTEAFF.